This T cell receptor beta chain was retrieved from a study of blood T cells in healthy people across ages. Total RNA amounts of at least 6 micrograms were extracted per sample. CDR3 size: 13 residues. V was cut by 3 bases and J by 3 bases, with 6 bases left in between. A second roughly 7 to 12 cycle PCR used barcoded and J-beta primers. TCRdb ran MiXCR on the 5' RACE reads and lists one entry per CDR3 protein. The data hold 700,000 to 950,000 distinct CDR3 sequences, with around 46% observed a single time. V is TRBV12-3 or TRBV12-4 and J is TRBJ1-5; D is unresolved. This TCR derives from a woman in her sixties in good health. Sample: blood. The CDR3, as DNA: TGTGCCAGCAGTTTCACCGACAATCAGCCCCAGCATTTT. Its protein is CASSFTDNQPQHF.